This is a list of T cell receptor beta chains from one sample in a study of cytomegalovirus exposure and HLA in healthy donors. The protocol was immunoSEQ multiplex PCR, while the TCRdb copy is restricted to in-frame clones and leaves out a portion. The sample shows over 35,000 clones, 85% to 95% of them seen only once. The sample consisted of PBMCs. These TCRs come from a man between 18 and 35 years old in good health and CMV-seronegative. CDR3s include the opening cysteine and the closing phenylalanine or tryptophan. D genes are given only for firm matches. Size values are once, few and many counts, or a class for expanded clones, and some rows have none.

V gene	clone size	J gene	D gene	CDR3 protein	CDR3 DNA
TRBV5-4	.	TRBJ2-1	TRBD2	CASSKGLAGAVNEQFF	TGTGCCAGCAGCAAGGGACTAGCGGGAGCGGTAAATGAGCAGTTCTTC
TRBV28	.	TRBJ1-2	.	CASSFPTGRDGYTF	TGTGCCAGCAGTTTTCCGACGGGGAGGGATGGCTACACCTTC
TRBV28	.	TRBJ2-7	TRBD2	CASSSTSVPYEQYF	TGTGCCAGCAGCTCTACTAGCGTCCCTTACGAGCAGTACTTC
TRBV2	few	TRBJ2-1	.	CASSELGDNEQFF	TGTGCCAGCAGTGAACTCGGGGACAATGAGCAGTTCTTC
TRBV28	.	TRBJ2-7	TRBD1	CASMGQGGVYEQYF	TGTGCCAGCATGGGACAGGGGGGAGTCTACGAGCAGTACTTC
TRBV7-8	.	TRBJ1-1	.	CASSLIQVRNTEAFF	TGTGCCAGCAGCTTAATCCAGGTGAGGAACACTGAAGCTTTCTTT
TRBV6-1	.	TRBJ1-3	.	CASSREVGNTIYF	TGTGCCAGCAGCCGGGAGGTAGGAAACACCATATATTTT
TRBV7-3	.	TRBJ2-2	.	CASSLGLRGPATGELFF	TGTGCCAGCAGCTTAGGGTTGCGGGGGCCGGCCACCGGGGAGCTGTTTTTT
TRBV10-3	.	TRBJ1-2	TRBD1	CAITDGTDYGYTF	TGTGCCATCACCGACGGGACAGACTATGGCTACACCTTC
TRBV11-2	.	TRBJ1-1	.	CASSLAQGGSHEAFF	TGTGCCAGCAGCTTAGCCCAGGGAGGGTCACACGAAGCTTTCTTT
TRBV5-1	.	TRBJ1-2	.	CASSPGNYGYTF	TGCGCCAGCAGCCCCGGGAACTATGGCTACACCTTC
TRBV11-2	.	TRBJ1-1	TRBD1	CASSLGGTGGKAFF	TGTGCCAGCAGCTTAGGAGGGACAGGAGGCAAAGCTTTCTTT
TRBV2	.	TRBJ1-1	.	CASSKKEGTEAFF	TGTGCCAGCAGTAAGAAGGAGGGCACTGAAGCTTTCTTT
TRBV6-1	.	TRBJ2-7	.	CASSEEEGGGLGEQYF	TGTGCCAGCAGTGAAGAGGAAGGGGGGGGCCTTGGCGAGCAGTACTTC
TRBV9	.	TRBJ1-1	.	CASSVSLNTEAFF	TGTGCCAGCAGCGTATCTCTCAACACTGAAGCTTTCTTT
TRBV7-9	.	TRBJ2-3	.	CASSLEGLADTQYF	TGTGCCAGCAGCTTAGAGGGGCTAGCAGATACGCAGTATTTT
TRBV2	once	TRBJ2-1	TRBD1	CASEGRDRGPNEQFF	TGTGCCAGCGAGGGCCGGGACAGGGGGCCCAATGAGCAGTTCTTC
TRBV11-2	.	TRBJ2-7	.	CASSSGGHEQYF	TGTGCCAGCAGCTCCGGAGGTCACGAGCAGTACTTC
TRBV7-7	.	TRBJ2-1	.	CASSRGFDNEQFF	TGTGCCAGCTCCAGGGGATTCGACAATGAGCAGTTCTTC
TRBV19	.	TRBJ1-2	TRBD1	CASRTGTGWDGYTF	TGTGCCAGTAGAACCGGGACAGGGTGGGATGGCTACACCTTC
TRBV7-8	.	TRBJ1-1	TRBD1	CASSLPRTGGTEAFF	TGTGCCAGCAGCTTACCCAGGACAGGGGGCACTGAAGCTTTCTTT
TRBV30	.	TRBJ2-5	.	CAWSGVGTGQETQYF	TGTGCCTGGAGTGGGGTTGGGACTGGGCAAGAGACCCAGTACTTC
TRBV5-1	.	TRBJ1-1	.	CASSWKGGNTEAFF	TGCGCCAGCAGCTGGAAAGGGGGGAACACTGAAGCTTTCTTT
TRBV5-6	once	TRBJ2-5	TRBD1	CASSTYRGDFGETQYF	TGTGCCAGCAGCACCTACAGGGGTGATTTTGGAGAGACCCAGTACTTC
TRBV29-1	.	TRBJ1-2	TRBD1	CSVEVTDRGHGYTF	TGCAGCGTTGAAGTTACGGACAGGGGGCATGGCTACACCTTC
TRBV5-1	.	TRBJ1-4	TRBD1	CASKRQGEANEKLFF	TGCGCCAGCAAACGACAGGGGGAAGCTAATGAAAAACTGTTTTTT
TRBV1	.	TRBJ2-7	.	CTSSRIGGPFKRNF	TGCACCAGCAGCCGCATCGGAGGGCCTTTTAAAAGGAACTTC
TRBV5-1	.	TRBJ2-2	.	CASRWTVNTGELFF	TGCGCCAGCAGATGGACAGTGAACACCGGGGAGCTGTTTTTT
TRBV10-1	.	TRBJ2-2	TRBD2	CASRAGGPNTGELFF	TGCGCCAGCAGGGCGGGGGGGCCGAACACCGGGGAGCTGTTTTTT
TRBV18	once	TRBJ2-2	.	CASSPSRSSGELFF	TGTGCCAGCTCACCATCCAGATCGTCCGGGGAGCTGTTTTTT
TRBV27	.	TRBJ2-7	TRBD2	CASRSLAGGSYEQYF	TGTGCCAGCAGGTCTCTAGCGGGAGGCTCCTACGAGCAGTACTTC
TRBV5-6	.	TRBJ2-3	.	CASSLNTGATDTQYF	TGTGCCAGCAGCTTGAATACGGGAGCAACAGATACGCAGTATTTT
TRBV6-1	.	TRBJ2-5	.	CASILTEAETQYF	TGTGCCAGTATACTCACGGAAGCGGAGACCCAGTACTTC
TRBV2	.	TRBJ1-2	.	CASSDKTVYGYTF	TGTGCCAGCAGTGACAAAACAGTCTATGGCTACACCTTC
TRBV5-4	.	TRBJ2-3	TRBD1	CASSRDRDGTQYF	TGTGCCAGCAGCAGGGACAGGGACGGTACGCAGTATTTT
TRBV5-1	once	TRBJ2-7	TRBD2	CASSLGLAGFTYEQYF	TGCGCCAGCAGCCTCGGACTAGCGGGGTTCACCTACGAGCAGTACTTC
TRBV6-5	.	TRBJ1-4	.	CASRVKTGGNEKLFF	TGTGCCAGCAGGGTCAAAACCGGGGGTAATGAAAAACTGTTTTTT
TRBV19	.	TRBJ2-1	TRBD1	CASSMGTGINEQFF	TGTGCCAGTAGTATGGGGACAGGCATCAATGAGCAGTTCTTC
TRBV4-1	.	TRBJ1-2	.	CASSQAGGENYGYTF	TGCGCCAGCAGCCAAGCGGGCGGGGAAAACTATGGCTACACCTTC
TRBV1	.	TRBJ2-5	.	CTSSQEPPGQDQETQYF	TGCACCAGCAGCCAAGAGCCGCCGGGACAGGACCAAGAGACCCAGTACTTC
TRBV30	.	TRBJ1-4	.	CAWSVNGGVNEKLFF	TGTGCCTGGAGTGTAAACGGAGGAGTTAATGAAAAACTGTTTTTT
TRBV7-3	.	TRBJ2-2	.	CASSPERRGTGELFF	TGTGCCAGCAGCCCTGAACGCCGGGGGACCGGGGAGCTGTTTTTT
TRBV7-9	.	TRBJ2-5	TRBD1	CASSLDRGWKTQYF	TGTGCCAGCAGCTTAGACAGGGGATGGAAGACCCAGTACTTC
TRBV5-1	.	TRBJ2-2	.	CASSPTGTNTGELFF	TGCGCCAGCAGCCCCACCGGGACTAACACCGGGGAGCTGTTTTTT
TRBV7-3	.	TRBJ1-1	TRBD1	CASSRTGGITEAFF	TGTGCCAGCAGCAGGACAGGGGGCATCACTGAAGCTTTCTTT
TRBV27	once	TRBJ2-2	TRBD2	CASSLGTSGAGELFF	TGTGCCAGCAGTTTGGGGACTAGCGGCGCCGGGGAGCTGTTTTTT
TRBV29-1	.	TRBJ2-5	.	CSVDSQETQYF	TGCAGCGTTGACAGCCAAGAGACCCAGTACTTC
TRBV6-5	.	TRBJ1-3	TRBD1	CASSYAGDSPLNTIYF	TGTGCCAGCAGTTACGCCGGGGACAGTCCCCTAAACACCATATATTTT
TRBV2	.	TRBJ1-2	.	CASSDVLTGGPNAGYTF	TGTGCCAGCAGTGACGTCCTAACGGGAGGACCTAACGCTGGCTACACCTTC
TRBV13	few	TRBJ2-1	TRBD2	CASSLAGGRYNEQFF	TGTGCCAGCAGCCTAGCGGGAGGGCGCTACAATGAGCAGTTCTTC
TRBV21-1	.	TRBJ2-5	.	CASKGDGERETQYF	TGTGCCAGCAAAGGAGACGGCGAGAGAGAGACCCAGTACTTC
TRBV28	.	TRBJ1-1	TRBD1	CASSSYRGGDTEAFF	TGTGCCAGCAGTTCATACAGGGGTGGGGACACTGAAGCTTTCTTT
TRBV5-1	.	TRBJ2-3	TRBD2	CASSFRLAGGEDTQYF	TGCGCCAGCAGCTTCCGACTAGCGGGGGGTGAAGATACGCAGTATTTT
TRBV5-1	.	TRBJ2-5	TRBD1	CASSVGQGKETQYF	TGCGCCAGCAGCGTCGGACAGGGTAAAGAGACCCAGTACTTC
TRBV7-2	.	TRBJ2-5	.	CASSLFRGAGETQYF	TGTGCCAGCAGCTTATTTCGGGGGGCAGGGGAGACCCAGTACTTC
TRBV19	.	TRBJ1-1	.	CASSTDRSANTEAFF	TGTGCCAGTAGCACAGACAGGTCGGCGAACACTGAAGCTTTCTTT
TRBV5-1	.	TRBJ1-2	.	CASSSRGNYGYTF	TGCGCCAGCAGCTCCCGGGGGAACTATGGCTACACCTTC
TRBV7-3	.	TRBJ2-1	TRBD1	CASSAPDRETNNEQFF	TGTGCCAGCAGCGCTCCGGACAGGGAGACTAACAATGAGCAGTTCTTC
TRBV7-6	.	TRBJ2-3	.	CASSLVSGPSTDTQYF	TGTGCCAGCAGCTTAGTAAGCGGACCTAGCACAGATACGCAGTATTTT
TRBV9	.	TRBJ2-2	.	CASSRGRGEDGELFF	TGTGCCAGCAGCCGGGGGAGAGGGGAGGACGGGGAGCTGTTTTTT